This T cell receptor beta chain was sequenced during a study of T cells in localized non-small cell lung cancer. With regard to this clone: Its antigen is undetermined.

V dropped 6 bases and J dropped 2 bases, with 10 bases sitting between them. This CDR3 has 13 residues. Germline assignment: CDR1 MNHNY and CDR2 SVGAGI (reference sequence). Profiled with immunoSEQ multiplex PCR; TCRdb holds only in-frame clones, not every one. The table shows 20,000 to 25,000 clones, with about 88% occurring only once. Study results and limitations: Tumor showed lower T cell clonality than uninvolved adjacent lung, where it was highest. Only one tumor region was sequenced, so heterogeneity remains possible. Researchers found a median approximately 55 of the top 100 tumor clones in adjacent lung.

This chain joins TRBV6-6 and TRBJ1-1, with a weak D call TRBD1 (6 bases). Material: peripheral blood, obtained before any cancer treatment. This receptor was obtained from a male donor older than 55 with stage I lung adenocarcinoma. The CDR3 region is CASSWTANTEAFF. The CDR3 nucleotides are TGTGCCAGCAGCTGGACAGCTAACACTGAAGCTTTCTTT.